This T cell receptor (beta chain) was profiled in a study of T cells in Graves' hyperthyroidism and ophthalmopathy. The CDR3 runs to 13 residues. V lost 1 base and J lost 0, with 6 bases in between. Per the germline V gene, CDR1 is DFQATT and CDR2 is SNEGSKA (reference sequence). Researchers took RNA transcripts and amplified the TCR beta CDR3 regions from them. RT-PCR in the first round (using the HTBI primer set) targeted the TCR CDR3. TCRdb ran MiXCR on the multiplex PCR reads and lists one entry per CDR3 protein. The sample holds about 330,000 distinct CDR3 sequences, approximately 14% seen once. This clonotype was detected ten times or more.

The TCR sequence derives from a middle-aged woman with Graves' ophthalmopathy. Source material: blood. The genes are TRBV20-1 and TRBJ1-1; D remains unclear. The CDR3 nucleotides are TGCAGTGCTAGAGGCAGCCTGAACACTGAAGCTTTCTTT. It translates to CSARGSLNTEAFF.